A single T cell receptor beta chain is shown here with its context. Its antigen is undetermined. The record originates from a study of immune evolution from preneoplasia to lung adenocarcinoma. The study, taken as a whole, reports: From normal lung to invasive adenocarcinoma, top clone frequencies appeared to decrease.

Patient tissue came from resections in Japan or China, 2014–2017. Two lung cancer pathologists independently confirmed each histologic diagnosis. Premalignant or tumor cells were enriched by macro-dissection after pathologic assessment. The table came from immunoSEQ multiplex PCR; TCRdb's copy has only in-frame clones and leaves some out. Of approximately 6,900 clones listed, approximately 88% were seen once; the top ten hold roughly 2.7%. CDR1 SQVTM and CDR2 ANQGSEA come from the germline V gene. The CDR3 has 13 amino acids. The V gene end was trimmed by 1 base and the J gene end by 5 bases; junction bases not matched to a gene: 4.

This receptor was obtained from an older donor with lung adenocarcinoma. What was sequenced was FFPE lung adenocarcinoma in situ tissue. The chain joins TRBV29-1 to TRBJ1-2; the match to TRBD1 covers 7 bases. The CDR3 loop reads CSVEVPGGYGYTF. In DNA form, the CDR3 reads TGCAGCGTTGAAGTTCCAGGGGGGTATGGCTACACCTTC.